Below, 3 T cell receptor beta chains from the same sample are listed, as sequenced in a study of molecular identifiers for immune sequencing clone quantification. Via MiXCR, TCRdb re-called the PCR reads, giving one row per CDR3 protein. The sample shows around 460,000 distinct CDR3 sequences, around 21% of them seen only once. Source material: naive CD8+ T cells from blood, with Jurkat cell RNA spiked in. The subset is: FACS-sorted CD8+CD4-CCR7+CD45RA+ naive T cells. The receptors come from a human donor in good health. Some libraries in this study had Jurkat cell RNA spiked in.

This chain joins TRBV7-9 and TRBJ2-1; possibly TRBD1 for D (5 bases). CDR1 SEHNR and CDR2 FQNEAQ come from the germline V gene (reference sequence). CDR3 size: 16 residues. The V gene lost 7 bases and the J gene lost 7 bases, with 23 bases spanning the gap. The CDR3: CASTDRALGVENEQFF. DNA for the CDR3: TGTGCCAGCACCGACCGGGCCCTAGGGGTTGAAAATGAGCAGTTCTTC.

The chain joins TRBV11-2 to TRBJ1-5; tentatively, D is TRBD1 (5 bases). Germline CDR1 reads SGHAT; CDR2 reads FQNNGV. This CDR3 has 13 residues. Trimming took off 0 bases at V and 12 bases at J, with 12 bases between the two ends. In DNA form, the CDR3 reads TGTGCCAGCAGCTTAGATGGGGCAGACCACCAGCATTTT. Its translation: CASSLDGADHQHF.

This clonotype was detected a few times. CDR3 bases: TGCGCCAGCAGCCGCAACCAGGGGGCGGTAACTGAAGCTTTCTTT. As protein: CASSRNQGAVTEAFF. This sequence joins TRBV4-3 and TRBJ1-1; 8 nucleotides agree with TRBD1. V gave up 4 bases and J gave up 5 bases; unmatched junction bases: 9. Germline V gene data show CDR1 as LGHNA and CDR2 as YSLEER. CDR3 size: 15 residues.